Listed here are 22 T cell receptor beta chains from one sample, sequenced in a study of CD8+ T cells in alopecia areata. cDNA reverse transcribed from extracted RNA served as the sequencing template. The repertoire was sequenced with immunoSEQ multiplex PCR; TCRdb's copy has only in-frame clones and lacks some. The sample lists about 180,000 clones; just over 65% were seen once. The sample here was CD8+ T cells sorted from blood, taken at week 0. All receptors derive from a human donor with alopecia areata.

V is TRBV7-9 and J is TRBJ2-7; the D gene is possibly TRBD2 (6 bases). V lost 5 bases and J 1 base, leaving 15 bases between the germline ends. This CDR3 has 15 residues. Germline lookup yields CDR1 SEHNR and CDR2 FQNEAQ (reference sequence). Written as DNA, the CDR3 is TGTGCCAGCAGCGGGGGACTCGCCGGGTCCTACGAGCAGTACTTC. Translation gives CASSGGLAGSYEQYF.

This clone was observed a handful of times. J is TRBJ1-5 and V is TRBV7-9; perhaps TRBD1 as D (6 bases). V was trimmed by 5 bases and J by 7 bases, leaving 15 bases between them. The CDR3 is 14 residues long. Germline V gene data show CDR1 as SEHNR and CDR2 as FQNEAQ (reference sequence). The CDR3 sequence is CASSPSGAYQPQHF. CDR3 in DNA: TGTGCCAGCAGCCCATCAGGGGCTTACCAGCCCCAGCATTTT.

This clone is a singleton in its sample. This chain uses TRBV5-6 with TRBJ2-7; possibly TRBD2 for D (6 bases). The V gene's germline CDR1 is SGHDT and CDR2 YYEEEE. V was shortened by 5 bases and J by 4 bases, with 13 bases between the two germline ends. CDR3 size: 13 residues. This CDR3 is CASRQGTYYEQYF. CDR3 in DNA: TGTGCCAGCAGGCAAGGGACTTATTACGAGCAGTACTTC.

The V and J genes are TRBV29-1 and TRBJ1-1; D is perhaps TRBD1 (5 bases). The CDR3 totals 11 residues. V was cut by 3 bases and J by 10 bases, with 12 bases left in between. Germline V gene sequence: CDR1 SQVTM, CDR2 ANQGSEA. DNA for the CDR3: TGCAGCGTTGACTGGCAGGGCAGAGCTTTCTTT. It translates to CSVDWQGRAFF.

CDR3 DNA sequence: TGCGCCAGCAGCCAAGGAGGGTACGAGCAGTACTTC. Its protein product is CASSQGGYEQYF. The chain employs TRBV4-1 and TRBJ2-7; D is possibly TRBD2 (5 bases). The CDR3 contains 12 residues. The ends were cut back, 1 base at V and 4 bases at J, with 5 bases in the middle. Per the germline V gene, CDR1 is MGHRA and CDR2 is YSYEKL.

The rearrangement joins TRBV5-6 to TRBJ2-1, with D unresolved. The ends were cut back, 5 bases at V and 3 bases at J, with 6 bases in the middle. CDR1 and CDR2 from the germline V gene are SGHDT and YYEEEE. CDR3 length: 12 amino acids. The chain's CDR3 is CASSPGYNEQFF. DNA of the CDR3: TGTGCCAGCAGTCCCGGCTACAATGAGCAGTTCTTC.

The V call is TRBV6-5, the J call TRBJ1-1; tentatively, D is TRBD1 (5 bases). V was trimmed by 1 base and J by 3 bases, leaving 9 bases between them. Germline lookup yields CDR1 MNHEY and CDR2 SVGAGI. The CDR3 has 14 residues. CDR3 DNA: TGTGCCAGCAGTTACTGGGACCGTGACACTGAAGCTTTCTTT. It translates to CASSYWDRDTEAFF.

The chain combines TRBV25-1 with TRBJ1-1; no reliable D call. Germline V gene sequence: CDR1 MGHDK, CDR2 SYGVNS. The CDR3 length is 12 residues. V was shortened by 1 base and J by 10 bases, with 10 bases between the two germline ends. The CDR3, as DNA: TGTGCCAGCAGTGAATTTGGGAGAGGAGCTTTCTTT. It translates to CASSEFGRGAFF.

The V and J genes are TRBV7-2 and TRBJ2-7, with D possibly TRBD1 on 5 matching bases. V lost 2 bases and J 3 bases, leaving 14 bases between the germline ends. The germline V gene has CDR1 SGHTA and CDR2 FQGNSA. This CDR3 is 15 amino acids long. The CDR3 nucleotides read TGTGCCAGCAGCTTAAGTAGGCAGGACAACTACGAGCAGTACTTC. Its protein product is CASSLSRQDNYEQYF.

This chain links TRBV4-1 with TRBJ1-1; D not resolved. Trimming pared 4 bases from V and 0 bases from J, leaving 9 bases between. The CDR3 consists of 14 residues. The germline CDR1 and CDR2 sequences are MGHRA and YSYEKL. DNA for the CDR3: TGCGCCAGCAGCCTATCGATGATGAACACTGAAGCTTTCTTT. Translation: CASSLSMMNTEAFF.

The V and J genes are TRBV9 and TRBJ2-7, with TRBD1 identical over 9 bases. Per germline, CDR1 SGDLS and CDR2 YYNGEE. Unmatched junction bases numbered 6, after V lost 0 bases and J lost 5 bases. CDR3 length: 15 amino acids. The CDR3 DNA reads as TGTGCCAGCAGCGTAGCTGGGACAGGGATTGACGAGCAGTACTTC. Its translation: CASSVAGTGIDEQYF.

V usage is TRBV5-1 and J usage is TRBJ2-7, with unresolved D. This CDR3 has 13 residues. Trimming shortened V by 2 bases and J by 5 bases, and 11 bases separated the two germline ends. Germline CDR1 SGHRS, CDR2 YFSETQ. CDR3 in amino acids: CASSFRNGDEQYF. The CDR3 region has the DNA TGCGCCAGCAGCTTTAGAAACGGCGACGAGCAGTACTTC.

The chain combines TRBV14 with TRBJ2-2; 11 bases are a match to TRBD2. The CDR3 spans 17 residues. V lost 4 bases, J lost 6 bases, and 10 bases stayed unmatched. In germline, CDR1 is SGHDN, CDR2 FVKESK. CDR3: CASSPLLAGGLSGELFF. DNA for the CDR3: TGTGCCAGCAGCCCCCTTCTAGCGGGGGGCCTTTCCGGGGAGCTGTTTTTT.

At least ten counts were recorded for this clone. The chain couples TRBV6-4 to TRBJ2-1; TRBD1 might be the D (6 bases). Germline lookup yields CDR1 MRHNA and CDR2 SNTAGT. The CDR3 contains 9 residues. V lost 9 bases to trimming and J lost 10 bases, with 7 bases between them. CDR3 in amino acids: CASGTEQFF. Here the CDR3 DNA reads TGTGCCAGTGGGACAGAGCAGTTCTTC.

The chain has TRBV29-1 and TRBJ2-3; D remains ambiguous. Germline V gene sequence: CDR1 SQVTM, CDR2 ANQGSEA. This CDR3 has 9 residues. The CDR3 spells CRTEDTQYF. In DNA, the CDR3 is TGCAGGACCGAAGATACGCAGTATTTT.

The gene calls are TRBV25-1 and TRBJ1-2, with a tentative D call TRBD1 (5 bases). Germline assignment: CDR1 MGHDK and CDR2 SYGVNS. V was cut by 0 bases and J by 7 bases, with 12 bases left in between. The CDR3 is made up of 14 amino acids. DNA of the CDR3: TGTGCCAGCAGTGAATACGCGGGGGGAGGTGGCTACACCTTC. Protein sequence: CASSEYAGGGGYTF.

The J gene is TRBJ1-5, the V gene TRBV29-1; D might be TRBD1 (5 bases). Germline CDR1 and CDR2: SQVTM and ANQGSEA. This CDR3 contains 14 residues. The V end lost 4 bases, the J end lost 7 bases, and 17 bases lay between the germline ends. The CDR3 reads CSVVLRGSSQPQHF. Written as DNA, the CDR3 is TGCAGCGTTGTCCTCCGGGGCAGTTCGCAGCCCCAGCATTTT.

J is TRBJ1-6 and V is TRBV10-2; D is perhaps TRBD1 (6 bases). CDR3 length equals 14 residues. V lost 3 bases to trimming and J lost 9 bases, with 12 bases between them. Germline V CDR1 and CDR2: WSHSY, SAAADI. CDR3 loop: CASSEYRVGSPLHF. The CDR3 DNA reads TGCGCCAGCAGTGAATACAGGGTTGGTTCACCCCTCCACTTT.

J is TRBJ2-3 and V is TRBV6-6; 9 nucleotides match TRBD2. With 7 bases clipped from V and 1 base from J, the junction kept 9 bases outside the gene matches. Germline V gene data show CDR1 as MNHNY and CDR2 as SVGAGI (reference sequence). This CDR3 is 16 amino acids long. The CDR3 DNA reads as TGTGCCAGCATGGAGTCCGGCGGGGGGGGCACAGATACGCAGTATTTT. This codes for CASMESGGGGTDTQYF.

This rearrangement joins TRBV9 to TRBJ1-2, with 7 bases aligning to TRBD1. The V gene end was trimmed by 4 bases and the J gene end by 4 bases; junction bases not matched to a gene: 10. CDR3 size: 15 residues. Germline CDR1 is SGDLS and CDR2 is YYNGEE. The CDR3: CASSPQGTEIYGYTF. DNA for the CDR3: TGTGCCAGCAGCCCCCAAGGGACAGAGATCTATGGCTACACCTTC.

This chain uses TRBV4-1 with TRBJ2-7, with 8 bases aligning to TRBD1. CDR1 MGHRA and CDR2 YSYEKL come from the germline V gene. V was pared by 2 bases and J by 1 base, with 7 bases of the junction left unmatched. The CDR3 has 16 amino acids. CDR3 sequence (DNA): TGCGCCAGCAGCCAAAACGCCGGGACAGGTTCCTACGAGCAGTACTTC. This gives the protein CASSQNAGTGSYEQYF.

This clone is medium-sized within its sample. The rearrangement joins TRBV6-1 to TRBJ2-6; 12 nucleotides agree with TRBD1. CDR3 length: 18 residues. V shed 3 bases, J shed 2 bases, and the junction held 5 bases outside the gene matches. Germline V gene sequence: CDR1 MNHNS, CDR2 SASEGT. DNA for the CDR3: TGTGCCAGCAGTGACCGGGACAGGGGGCTGACTGGGGCCAACGTCCTGACTTTC. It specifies CASSDRDRGLTGANVLTF.